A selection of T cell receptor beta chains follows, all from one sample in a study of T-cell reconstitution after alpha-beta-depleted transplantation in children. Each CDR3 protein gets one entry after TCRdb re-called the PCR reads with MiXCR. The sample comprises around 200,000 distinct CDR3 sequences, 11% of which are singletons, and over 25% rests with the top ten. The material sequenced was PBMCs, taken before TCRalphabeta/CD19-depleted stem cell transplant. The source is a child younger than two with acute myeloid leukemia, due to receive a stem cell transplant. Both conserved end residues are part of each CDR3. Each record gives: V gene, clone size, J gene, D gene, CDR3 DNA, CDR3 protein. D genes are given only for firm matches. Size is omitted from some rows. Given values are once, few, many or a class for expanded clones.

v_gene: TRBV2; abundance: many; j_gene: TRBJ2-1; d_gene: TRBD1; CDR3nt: TGTGCCAGCGTAACAGGGGATGAGCAGTTCTTC; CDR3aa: CASVTGDEQFF
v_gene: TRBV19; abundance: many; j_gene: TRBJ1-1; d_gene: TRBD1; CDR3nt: TGTGCCAGTAGTATGCCCAGACAGGGAAACACTGAAGCTTTCTTT; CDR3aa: CASSMPRQGNTEAFF
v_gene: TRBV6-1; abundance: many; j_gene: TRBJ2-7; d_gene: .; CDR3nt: TGTGCCAGCAGTGAATGGGAGCAGTACTTC; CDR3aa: CASSEWEQYF
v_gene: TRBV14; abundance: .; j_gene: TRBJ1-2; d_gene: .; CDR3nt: TGTGCCAGCAGCCAAAGGGGATGGAATGGCTACACCTTC; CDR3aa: CASSQRGWNGYTF
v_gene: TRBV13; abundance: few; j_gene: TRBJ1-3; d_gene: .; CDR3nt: TGTGCCAGCAGCCGCTGGAGGGTCTCTGGAAACACCATATATTTT; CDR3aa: CASSRWRVSGNTIYF
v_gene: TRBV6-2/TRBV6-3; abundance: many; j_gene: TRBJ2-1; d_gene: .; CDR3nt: TGTGCCAGCAGCATACTAGCTAATGAGCAGTTCTTC; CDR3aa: CASSILANEQFF
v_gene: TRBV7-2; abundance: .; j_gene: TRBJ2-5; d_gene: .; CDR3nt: TGTGCCAGCAGCGTTGGACTATTGGGGGAGACCGAGTACTTC; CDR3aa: CASSVGLLGETEYF
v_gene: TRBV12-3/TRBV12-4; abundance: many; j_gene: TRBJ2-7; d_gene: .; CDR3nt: TGTGCCAGCAGTCCCTCGGGGGAGCAGTACTTC; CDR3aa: CASSPSGEQYF
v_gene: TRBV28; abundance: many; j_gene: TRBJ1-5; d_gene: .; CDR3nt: TGTGCCAGCAGTTTCGGGACATACATTAGCAATCAGCCCCAGCATTTT; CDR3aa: CASSFGTYISNQPQHF
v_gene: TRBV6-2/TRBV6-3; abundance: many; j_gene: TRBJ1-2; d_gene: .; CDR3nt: TGTGCCAGCAGTTTGCCTCAAGGGGACCTTCAGTATGGCTACACCTTC; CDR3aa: CASSLPQGDLQYGYTF
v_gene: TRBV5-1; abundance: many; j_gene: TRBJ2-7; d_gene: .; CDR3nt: TGCGCCAGCAGCTTGGTCCAGGGTAACGAGCAGTACTTC; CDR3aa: CASSLVQGNEQYF
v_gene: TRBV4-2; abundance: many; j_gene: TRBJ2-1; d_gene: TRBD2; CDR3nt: TGTGCCAGCAGTCGACAGCGGGACTACAATGAGCAGTTCTTC; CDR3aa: CASSRQRDYNEQFF
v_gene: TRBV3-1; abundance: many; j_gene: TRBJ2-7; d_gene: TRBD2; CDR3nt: TGTGCCAGCAGTCCTCCCGGGACTAGCAGTCACCCCTACGAGCAGTACTTC; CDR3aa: CASSPPGTSSHPYEQYF
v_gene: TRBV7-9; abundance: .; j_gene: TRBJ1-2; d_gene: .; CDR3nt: TGTGCCGGCAGCCTCGATAACTATGGCTACACCTTC; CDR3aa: CAGSLDNYGYTF
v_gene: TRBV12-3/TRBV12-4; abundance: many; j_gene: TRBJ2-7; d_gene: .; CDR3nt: TGTGCCAGCAGTACACAGATGAACTACGAGCAGTACTTC; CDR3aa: CASSTQMNYEQYF
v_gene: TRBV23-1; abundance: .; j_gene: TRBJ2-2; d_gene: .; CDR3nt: TGCGCCAGCACTAGCGGGGAGCTGTTTTTT; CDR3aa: CASTSGELFF
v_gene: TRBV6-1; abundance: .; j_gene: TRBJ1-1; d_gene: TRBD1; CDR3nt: TGTGCCAGCAGTCTCAGGGGGACCGGCACTGAAGCTTTCTTT; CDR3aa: CASSLRGTGTEAFF
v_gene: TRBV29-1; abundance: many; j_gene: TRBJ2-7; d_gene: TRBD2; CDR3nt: TGCAGCGTGGTGACTAGCGGGAGGCCTAACGAGCAGTACTTC; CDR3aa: CSVVTSGRPNEQYF
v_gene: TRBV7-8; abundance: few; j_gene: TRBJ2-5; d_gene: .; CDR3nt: TGTGCCAGCAGCCCCCGCCTAGCAGGGGAGACCCAGTACTTC; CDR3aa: CASSPRLAGETQYF
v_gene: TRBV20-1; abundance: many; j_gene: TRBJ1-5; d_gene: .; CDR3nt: TGCAGTGCTAGGGTAGGGAGCGTTGGCAATCAGCCCCAGCATTTT; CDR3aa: CSARVGSVGNQPQHF
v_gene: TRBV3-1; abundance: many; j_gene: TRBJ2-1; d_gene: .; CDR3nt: TGTGCCAGCAGCCAACAACCTTATCGGGTGACTTTGGGGGAAAATGAGCAGTTCTTC; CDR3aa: CASSQQPYRVTLGENEQFF
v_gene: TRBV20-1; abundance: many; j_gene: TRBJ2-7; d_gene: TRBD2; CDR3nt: TGCAGTGCCAGAACTAGCGACCCTCCGGAGCAGTACTTC; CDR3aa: CSARTSDPPEQYF